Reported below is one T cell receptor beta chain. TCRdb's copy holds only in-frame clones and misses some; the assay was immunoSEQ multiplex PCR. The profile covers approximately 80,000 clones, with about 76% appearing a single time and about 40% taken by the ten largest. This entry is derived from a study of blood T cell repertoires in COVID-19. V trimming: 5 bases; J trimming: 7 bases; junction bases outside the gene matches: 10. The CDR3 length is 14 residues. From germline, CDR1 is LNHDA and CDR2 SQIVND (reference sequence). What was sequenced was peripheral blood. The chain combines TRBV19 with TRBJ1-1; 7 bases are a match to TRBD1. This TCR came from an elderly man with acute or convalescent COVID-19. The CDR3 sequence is CASSPLGRDSEAFF. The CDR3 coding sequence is TGTGCCAGTAGTCCCTTAGGACGGGACAGTGAAGCTTTCTTT. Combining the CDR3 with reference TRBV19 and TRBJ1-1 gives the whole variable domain DGGITQSPKYLFRKEGQNVTLSCEQNLNHDAMYWYRQDPGQGLRLIYYSQIVNDFQKGDIAEGYSVSREKKESFPLTVTSAQKNPTAFYLCASSPLGRDSEAFFGQGTRLTVV.